The sequence of this TCR beta chain was determined in a study of blood T cell repertoires in COVID-19 (TCRdb year 2020). Regarding the complete study: Samples covering the acute and convalescent phases of COVID-19 were provided by collaborators in the United States, Italy and Spain. The material from the prospective study consisted of cDNA or gDNA derived from T cells, B-cell-depleted T cells, or PBMCs. The dataset comprised deeply sampled blood TCRbeta repertoires from subjects exposed to, actively infected with, or recovered from COVID-19. The repertoires were made available in a free public database intended to serve as a resource for research on the immune response to SARS-CoV-2. Samples were obtained from the ongoing ImmuneRACE study (first 160 participants) and from some 1,300 subjects provided by 6 global collaborators. Sample metadata almost always included a de-identified subject ID, COVID-19 status, age in years and sex. Where HLA class I and class II types were available, the types were taken from metadata supplied by the sample provider, not from assay-based typing. What the authors observed across the whole study: The amount of clinical and demographic metadata varied by source and participant and was provided uncurated.

Each collaborating institution followed its own protocols to collect whole blood in K2EDTA tubes. For TCRbeta analysis, collaborators shipped samples as frozen whole blood, isolated PBMCs, or DNA extracted from either of those sample types. This clone was seen ten or more times. No cognate antigen has been identified for it. No base qualities exist here, and no much larger clone lies one base off it. Reading the germline V gene gives CDR1 KGHSH and CDR2 LQKENI. Trimming accounts for 2 bases at V and 8 bases at J, while the number of junction bases matched to no gene is 8. From its cysteine to its phenylalanine, the CDR3 spans 15 amino acids. Only the CDR3 DNA stays, 45 bases, in frame from base 1. TCRbeta CDR3 regions were amplified from genomic DNA by means of the immunoSEQ Assay, a bias-controlled multiplex PCR. The study's processing was this. Nucleated cell counts per sample were estimated from amplification of reference gene primers within the assay. To quantify the absolute abundance of each unique TCRbeta CDR3 rearrangement, sequence reads were collapsed and filtered. For each sample, productive Simpson clonality was calculated as the square root of Simpson's diversity index over productive rearrangements. TCRdb retrieved this table from immuneACCESS and kept in-frame rearrangements only. Not all clones are present; in checked studies, unresolved V genes account for under half, and no reason is known for the remainder. V, J and clone size are those of that table, while D and trimming were read from the DNA. The sample data list more than 110,000 clones, and over 75% of these were observed just once. The top ten clonotypes cover 44% of the sample.

The receptor was isolated from a human donor in a cohort sampled during active COVID-19. What was sequenced was peripheral blood. The chain employs TRBV18 and TRBJ2-1; TRBD2 fits 8 bases in the junction. At the DNA level, the sequence is TGTGCCAGCTCACCAGACGGAGCGGGAGTCGATGAGCAGTTCTTC. Translated, this gives CASSPDGAGVDEQFF.